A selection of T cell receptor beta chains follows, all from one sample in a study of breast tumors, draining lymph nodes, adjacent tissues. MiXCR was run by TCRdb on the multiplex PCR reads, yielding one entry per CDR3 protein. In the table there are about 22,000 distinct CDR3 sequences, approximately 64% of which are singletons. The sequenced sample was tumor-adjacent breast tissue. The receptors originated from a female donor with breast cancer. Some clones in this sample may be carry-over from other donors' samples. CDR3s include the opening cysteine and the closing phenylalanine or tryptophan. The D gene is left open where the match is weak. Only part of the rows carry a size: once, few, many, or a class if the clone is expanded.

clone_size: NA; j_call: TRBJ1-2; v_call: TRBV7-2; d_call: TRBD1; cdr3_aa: CASSQQPGQGLLGYTF; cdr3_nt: TGTGCCAGCAGCCAACAACCGGGACAGGGTTTGCTTGGCTACACCTTC
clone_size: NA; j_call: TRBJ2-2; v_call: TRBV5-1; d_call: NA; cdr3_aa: CASGGQLANTGELFF; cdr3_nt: TGCGCCAGCGGCGGACAGTTAGCGAACACCGGGGAGCTGTTTTTT
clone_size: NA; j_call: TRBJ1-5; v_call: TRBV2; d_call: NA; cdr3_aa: CASSLGWSQPQHF; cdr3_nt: TGTGCCAGCAGTTTGGGGTGGAGTCAGCCCCAGCATTTT
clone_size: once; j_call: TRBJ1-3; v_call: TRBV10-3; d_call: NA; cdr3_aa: CAITLGVGNTIYF; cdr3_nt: TGTGCCATCACCCTGGGGGTAGGAAACACCATATATTTT
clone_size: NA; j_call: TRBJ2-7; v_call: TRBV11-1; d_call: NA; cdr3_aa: CASSLKVDYEQYF; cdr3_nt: TGTGCCAGCAGCCTGAAGGTCGACTACGAGCAGTACTTC
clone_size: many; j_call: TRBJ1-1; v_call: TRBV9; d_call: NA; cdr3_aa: CASSTSGKNTEAFF; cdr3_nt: TGTGCCAGCAGCACTTCCGGGAAAAACACTGAAGCTTTCTTT
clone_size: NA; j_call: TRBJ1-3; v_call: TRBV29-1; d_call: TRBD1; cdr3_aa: CSVEAPQTGQRGLRAGNPIYF; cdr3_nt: TGCAGCGTTGAGGCGCCGCAGACAGGGCAGAGAGGTCTGAGAGCCGGAAACCCCATATATTTT
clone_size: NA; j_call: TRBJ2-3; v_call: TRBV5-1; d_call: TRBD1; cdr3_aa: CASSTGQGAF; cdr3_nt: TGCGCCAGCAGCACGGGACAGGGGGCTTTT
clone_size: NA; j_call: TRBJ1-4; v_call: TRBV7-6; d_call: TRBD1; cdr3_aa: CASSLGRQGNEKLFF; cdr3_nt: TGTGCCAGCAGCTTAGGGAGACAGGGGAACGAAAAACTGTTTTTT
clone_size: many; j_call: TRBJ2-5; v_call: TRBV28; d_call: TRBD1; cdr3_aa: CASSDRVETQYF; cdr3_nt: TGTGCCAGCAGTGACAGGGTTGAGACCCAGTACTTC
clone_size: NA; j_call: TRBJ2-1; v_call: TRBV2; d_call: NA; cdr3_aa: CANAKRSSYNEQFF; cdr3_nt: TGTGCCAACGCGAAGCGGAGCTCCTACAATGAGCAGTTCTTC
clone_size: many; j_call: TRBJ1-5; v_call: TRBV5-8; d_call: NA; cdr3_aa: CASSSDPGQPQHF; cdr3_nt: TGTGCCAGCAGCTCGGACCCAGGGCAGCCCCAGCATTTT
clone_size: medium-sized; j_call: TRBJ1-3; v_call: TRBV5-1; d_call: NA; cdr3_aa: CASSLAPEGSGNTIYF; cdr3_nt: TGCGCCAGCAGCTTGGCCCCAGAGGGCTCTGGAAACACCATATATTTT
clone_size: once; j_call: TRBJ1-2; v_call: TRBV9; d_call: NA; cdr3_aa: CASSVSPKGHPTYGHAF; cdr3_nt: TGTGCCAGTAGCGTATCACCGAAGGGACACCCCACCTATGGCCACGCCTTC
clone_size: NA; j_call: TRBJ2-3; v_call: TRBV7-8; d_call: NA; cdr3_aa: CASSRQPSTSTDTQYF; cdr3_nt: TGTGCCAGCAGCCGCCAGCCTAGCACTAGCACAGATACGCAGTATTTT
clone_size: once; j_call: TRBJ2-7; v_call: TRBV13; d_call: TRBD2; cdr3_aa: CASSRGDGVYEQYF; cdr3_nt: TGTGCCAGCAGCCGGGGGGACGGGGTCTACGAGCAGTACTTC
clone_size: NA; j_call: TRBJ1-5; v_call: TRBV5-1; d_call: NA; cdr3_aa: CASSYGTNQPQHF; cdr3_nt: TGCGCCAGCAGCTACGGAACTAATCAGCCCCAGCATTTT
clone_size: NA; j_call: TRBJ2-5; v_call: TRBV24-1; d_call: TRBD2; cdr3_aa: CATSDLLAGIQETQYF; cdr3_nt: TGTGCCACCAGTGATTTACTAGCGGGAATCCAAGAGACCCAGTACTTC
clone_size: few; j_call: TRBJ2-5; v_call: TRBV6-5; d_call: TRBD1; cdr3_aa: CASSHSGQVQETQYF; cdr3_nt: TGTGCCAGCAGTCACTCCGGACAGGTTCAAGAGACCCAGTACTTC
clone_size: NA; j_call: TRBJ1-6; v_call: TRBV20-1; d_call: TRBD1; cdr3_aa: CSARERQGADSPLHF; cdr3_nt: TGCAGTGCTAGAGAGAGACAGGGGGCCGATTCACCCCTCCACTTT
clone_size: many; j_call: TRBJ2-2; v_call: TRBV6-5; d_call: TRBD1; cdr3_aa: CASRPQGRNTGELFF; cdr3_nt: TGTGCCAGCAGGCCACAGGGGAGGAACACCGGGGAGCTGTTTTTT
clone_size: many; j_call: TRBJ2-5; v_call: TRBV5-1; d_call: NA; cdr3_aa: CASSYRHSQDTQYF; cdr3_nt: TGCGCCAGCAGCTACCGACACTCCCAAGACACCCAGTACTTC
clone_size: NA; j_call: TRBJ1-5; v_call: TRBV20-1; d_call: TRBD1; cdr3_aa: CSARVQGARSNQPQHF; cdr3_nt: TGCAGTGCTAGGGTACAGGGGGCGCGCAGCAATCAGCCCCAGCATTTT
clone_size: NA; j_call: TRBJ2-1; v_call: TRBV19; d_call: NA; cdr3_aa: CASSAGGVNEQFF; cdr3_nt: TGTGCCAGTAGTGCGGGCGGGGTAAATGAGCAGTTCTTC
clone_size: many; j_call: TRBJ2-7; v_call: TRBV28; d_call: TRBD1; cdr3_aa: CASSIPTGVPHEQYF; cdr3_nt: TGTGCCAGCAGTATACCGACAGGGGTCCCCCACGAGCAGTACTTC
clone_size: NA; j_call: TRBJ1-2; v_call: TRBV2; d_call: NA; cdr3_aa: CASSERQTYGYTF; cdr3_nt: TGTGCCAGCAGTGAACGACAGACCTATGGCTACACCTTC
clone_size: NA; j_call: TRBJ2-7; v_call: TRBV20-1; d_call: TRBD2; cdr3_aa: CSAPAGTSGRALSYEQYF; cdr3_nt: TGCAGTGCTCCGGCGGGGACTAGCGGGAGGGCCCTGTCCTACGAGCAGTACTTC
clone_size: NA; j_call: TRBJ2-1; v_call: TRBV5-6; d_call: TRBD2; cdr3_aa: CATSYPLALAGADEQFF; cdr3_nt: TGTGCCACCAGCTACCCCCTAGCACTAGCGGGAGCGGATGAGCAGTTCTTC
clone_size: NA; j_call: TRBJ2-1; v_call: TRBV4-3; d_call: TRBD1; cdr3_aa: CASSPGTGVSNEQFF; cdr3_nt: TGCGCCAGCAGCCCGGGGACAGGGGTATCAAATGAGCAGTTCTTC
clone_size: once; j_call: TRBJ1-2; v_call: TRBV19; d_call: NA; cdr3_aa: CASSTPGLQHGYTF; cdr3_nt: TGTGCCAGTAGTACGCCCGGGCTCCAGCATGGCTACACCTTC
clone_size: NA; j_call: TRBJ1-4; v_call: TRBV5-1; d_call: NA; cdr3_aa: CASSLGQGFGEKLFF; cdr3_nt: TGCGCCAGCAGCTTGGGGCAGGGGTTCGGTGAAAAACTGTTTTTT
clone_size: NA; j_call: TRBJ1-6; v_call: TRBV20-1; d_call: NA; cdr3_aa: CSARDLSKGGISPLHF; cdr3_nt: TGCAGTGCTAGAGATCTAAGTAAGGGGGGAATTTCACCCCTCCACTTT
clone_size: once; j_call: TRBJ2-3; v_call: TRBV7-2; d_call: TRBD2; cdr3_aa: CASRPGGASGVTDTQYF; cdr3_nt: TGTGCCAGCAGACCCGGGGGGGCTAGCGGGGTCACAGATACGCAGTATTTT